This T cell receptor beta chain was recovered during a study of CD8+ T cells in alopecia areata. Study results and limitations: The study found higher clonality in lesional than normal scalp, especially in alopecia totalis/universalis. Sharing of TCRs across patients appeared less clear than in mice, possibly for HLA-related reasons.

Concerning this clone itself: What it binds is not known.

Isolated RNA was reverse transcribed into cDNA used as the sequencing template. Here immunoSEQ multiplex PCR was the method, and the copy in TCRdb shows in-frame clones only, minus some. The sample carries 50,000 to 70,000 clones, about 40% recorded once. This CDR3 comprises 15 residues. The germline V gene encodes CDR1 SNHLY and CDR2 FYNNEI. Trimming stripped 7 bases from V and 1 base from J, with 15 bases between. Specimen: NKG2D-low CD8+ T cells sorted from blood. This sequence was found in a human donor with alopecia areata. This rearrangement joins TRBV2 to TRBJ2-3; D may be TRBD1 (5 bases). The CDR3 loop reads CASILGRAGTDTQYF. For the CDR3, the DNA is TGTGCCAGCATCCTGGGCAGGGCGGGCACAGATACGCAGTATTTT.